This T cell receptor beta chain comes out of a study of naive and memory T cell subsets. General study findings and limits: This RNA-based method may be sensitive to activation-related transcript changes.

Four PCR rounds used nested alpha and beta constant region primers plus the SP2 primer. TCRdb re-called the UMI-ligation and nested PCR reads with MiXCR, one entry per CDR3 protein. This sample has about 30,000 distinct CDR3 sequences, with about 6.7% found just once. Germline V gives CDR1 KGHSH, CDR2 LQKENI. J gave up 7 bases and V 3 bases, and 2 bases lay outside the gene matches. There are 13 residues in the CDR3. Treatment meaning: skin biopsy from PPD injection site in Mantoux-positive individual. The library had UMIs added by 3' ligation of an oligonucleotide to TCR cDNA. This clonotype was detected only a few times. Its specificity is not known.

The TCR was taken from an adult in good health. J is TRBJ2-1 and V is TRBV18; 8 bases fit TRBD1. Sequencing was performed on skin, taken from a tuberculin skin test site. The CDR3 nucleotides read TGTGCCAGCTCACCGACAGGGGTGAATGAGCAGTTCTTC. Its translation is CASSPTGVNEQFF.